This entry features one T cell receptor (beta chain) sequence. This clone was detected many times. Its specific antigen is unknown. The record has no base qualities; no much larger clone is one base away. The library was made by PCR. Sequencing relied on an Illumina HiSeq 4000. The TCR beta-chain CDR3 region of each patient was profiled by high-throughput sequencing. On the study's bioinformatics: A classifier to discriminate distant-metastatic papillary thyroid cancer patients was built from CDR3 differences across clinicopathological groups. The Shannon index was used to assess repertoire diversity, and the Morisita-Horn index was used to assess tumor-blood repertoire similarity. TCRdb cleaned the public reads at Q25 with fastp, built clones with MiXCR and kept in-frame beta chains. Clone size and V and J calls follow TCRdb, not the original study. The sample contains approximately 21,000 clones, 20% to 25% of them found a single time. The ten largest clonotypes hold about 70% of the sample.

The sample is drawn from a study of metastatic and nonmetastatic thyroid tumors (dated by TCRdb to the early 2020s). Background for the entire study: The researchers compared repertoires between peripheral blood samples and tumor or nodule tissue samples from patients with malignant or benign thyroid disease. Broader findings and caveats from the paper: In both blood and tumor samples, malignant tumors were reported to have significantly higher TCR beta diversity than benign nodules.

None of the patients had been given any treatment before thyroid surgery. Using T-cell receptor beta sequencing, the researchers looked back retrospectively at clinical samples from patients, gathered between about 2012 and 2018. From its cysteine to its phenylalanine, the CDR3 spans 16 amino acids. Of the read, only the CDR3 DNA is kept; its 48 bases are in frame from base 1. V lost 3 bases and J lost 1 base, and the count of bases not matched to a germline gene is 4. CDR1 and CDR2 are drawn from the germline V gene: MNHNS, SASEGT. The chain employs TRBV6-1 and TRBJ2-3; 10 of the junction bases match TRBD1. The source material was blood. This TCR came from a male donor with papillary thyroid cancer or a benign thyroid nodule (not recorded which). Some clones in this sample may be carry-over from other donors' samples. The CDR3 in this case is CASSETGGFRTDTQYF. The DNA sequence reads TGTGCCAGCAGTGAGACAGGGGGCTTTCGCACAGATACGCAGTATTTT.